This record looks at one T cell receptor beta chain sequence and its context. A mixed TRB-A/B primer pool amplified rearranged TRB by multiplex touch-down PCR. TCRdb itself ran the multiplex PCR reads through MiXCR, one entry per CDR3 protein. The table has 3,000 to 3,500 distinct CDR3 sequences, 40% to 50% seen once. This sample stems from a study of T cell repertoires in aging, cancer and after chemotherapy. From germline, CDR1 is MNHEY and CDR2 SVGAGI. The CDR3 totals 15 residues. V was cut by 6 bases and J by 3 bases, with 18 bases left in between. TCR beta rearrangements were amplified from peripheral blood genomic DNA.

This receptor was taken from a human donor with a blood cancer. The sequenced sample was blood. This chain links TRBV6-5 with TRBJ2-7; D may be TRBD1 or TRBD2 (5 bases each). For the CDR3, the DNA is TGTGCCAGCAGACCACCTACGGGACGGGACTACGAGCAGTACTTC. The encoded protein is CASRPPTGRDYEQYF.